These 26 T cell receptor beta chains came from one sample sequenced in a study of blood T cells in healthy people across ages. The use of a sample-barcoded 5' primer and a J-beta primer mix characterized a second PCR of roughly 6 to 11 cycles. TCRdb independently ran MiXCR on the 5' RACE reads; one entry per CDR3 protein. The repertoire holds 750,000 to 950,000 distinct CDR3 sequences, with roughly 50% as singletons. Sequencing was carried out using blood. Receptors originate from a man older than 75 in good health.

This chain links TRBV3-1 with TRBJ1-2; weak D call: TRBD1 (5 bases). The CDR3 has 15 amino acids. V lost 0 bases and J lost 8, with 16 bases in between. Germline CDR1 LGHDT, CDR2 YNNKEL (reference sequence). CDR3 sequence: CASSQDLGQKRGYTF. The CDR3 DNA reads TGTGCCAGCAGCCAAGATTTGGGGCAGAAGCGGGGCTACACCTTC.

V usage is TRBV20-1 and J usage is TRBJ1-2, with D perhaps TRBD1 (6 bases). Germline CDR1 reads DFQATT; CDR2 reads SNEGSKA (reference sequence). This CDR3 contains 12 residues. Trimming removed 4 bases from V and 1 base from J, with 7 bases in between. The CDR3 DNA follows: TGCAGTGCTACAGGGGTTAACTATGGCTACACCTTC. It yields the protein CSATGVNYGYTF.

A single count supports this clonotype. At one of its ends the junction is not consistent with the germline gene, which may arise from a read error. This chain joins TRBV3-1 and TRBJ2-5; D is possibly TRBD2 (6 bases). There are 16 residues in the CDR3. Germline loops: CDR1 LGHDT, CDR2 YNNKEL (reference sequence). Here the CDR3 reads CASSQVEGGPQQTQYF. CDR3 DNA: TGTGCCAGCAGCCAAGTGGAGGGAGGTCCCCAACAGACCCAGTACTTC.

This CDR3 reads CASSKGQGNTDTQYF. The CDR3 DNA sequence: TGTGCCAGCAGTAAGGGACAGGGAAACACAGATACGCAGTATTTT. J is TRBJ2-3 and V is TRBV2; 9 nucleotides line up with TRBD1. V shed 5 bases and J 2 bases; nucleotides not matched to a gene: 5. In germline, CDR1 is SNHLY, CDR2 FYNNEI. This CDR3 spans 15 amino acids.

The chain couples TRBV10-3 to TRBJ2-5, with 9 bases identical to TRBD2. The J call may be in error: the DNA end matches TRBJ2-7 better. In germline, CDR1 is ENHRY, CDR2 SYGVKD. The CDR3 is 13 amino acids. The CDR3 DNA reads TGTGCCGTGAATAGCGGGAGAGGCGACGAGCAGTACTTC. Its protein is CAVNSGRGDEQYF.

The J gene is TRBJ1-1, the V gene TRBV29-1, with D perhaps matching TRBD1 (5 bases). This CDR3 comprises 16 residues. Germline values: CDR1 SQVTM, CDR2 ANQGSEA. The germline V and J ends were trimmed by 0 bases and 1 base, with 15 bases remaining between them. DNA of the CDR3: TGCAGCGTTGAAGATCATGGGGGTCGTAAGAACACTGAAGCTTTCTTT. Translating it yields CSVEDHGGRKNTEAFF.

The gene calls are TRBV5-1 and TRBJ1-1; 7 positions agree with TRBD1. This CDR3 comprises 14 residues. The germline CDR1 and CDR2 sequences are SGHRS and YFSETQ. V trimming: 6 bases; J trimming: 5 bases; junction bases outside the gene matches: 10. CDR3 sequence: CASTAWEGATEAFF. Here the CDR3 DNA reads TGCGCCAGCACCGCTTGGGAGGGGGCAACTGAAGCTTTCTTT.

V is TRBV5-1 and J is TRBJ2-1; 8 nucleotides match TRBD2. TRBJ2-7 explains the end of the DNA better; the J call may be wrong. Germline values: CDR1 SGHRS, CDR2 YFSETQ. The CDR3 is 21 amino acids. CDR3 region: CASSFPPPKLAAGSSYNEQYF. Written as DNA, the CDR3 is TGCGCCAGCAGCTTTCCTCCTCCCAAACTAGCGGCCGGAAGCTCCTACAATGAGCAGTACTTC.

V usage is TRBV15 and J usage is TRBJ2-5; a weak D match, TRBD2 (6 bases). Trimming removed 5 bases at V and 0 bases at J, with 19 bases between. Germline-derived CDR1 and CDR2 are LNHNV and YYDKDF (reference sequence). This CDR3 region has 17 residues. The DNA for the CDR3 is TGTGCCACCAGCTCAATGGGCGGGACCAAAAACCAAGAGACCCAGTACTTC. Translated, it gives CATSSMGGTKNQETQYF.

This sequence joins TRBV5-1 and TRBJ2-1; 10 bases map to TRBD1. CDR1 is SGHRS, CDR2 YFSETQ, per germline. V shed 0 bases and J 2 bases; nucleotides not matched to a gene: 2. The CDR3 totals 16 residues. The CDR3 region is CASSLAGQGTYNEQFF. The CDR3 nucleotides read TGCGCCAGCAGCTTGGCGGGACAGGGGACCTACAATGAGCAGTTCTTC.

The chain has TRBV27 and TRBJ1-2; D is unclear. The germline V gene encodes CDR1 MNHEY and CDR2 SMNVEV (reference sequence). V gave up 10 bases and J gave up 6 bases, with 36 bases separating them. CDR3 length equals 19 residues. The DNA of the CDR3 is TGTGCCACACACACCTCTACGGCAGACACCCCCGGGCCCTGGGATGGCTACACCTTC. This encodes CATHTSTADTPGPWDGYTF.

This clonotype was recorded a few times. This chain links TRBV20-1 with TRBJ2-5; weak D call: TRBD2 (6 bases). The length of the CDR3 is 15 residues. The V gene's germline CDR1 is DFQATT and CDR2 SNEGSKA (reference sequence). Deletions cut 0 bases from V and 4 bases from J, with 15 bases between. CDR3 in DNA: TGCAGTGCTAGAGAGCGGACCGTCGGGAGAGAGACCCAGTACTTC. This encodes CSARERTVGRETQYF.

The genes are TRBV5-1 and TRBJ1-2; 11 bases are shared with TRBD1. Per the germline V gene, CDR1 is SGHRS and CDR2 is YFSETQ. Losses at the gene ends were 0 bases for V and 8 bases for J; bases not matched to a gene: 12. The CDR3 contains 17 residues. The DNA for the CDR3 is TGCGCCAGCAGCTTGGGCGCTAGGACAGGGGGCGCGGAAGGCTACACCTTC. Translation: CASSLGARTGGAEGYTF.

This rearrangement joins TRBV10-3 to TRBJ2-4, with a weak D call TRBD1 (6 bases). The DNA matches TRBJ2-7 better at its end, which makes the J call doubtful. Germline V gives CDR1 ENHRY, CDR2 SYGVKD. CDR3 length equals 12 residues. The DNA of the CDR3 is TGTGCCATCACAAGACAGGACGGCGAGCAGTACTTC. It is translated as CAITRQDGEQYF.

The CDR3 loop reads CSAAGISQETQYF. The CDR3 nucleotides read TGCAGTGCTGCAGGGATCTCCCAAGAGACCCAGTACTTC. V usage is TRBV20-1 and J usage is TRBJ2-5; D might be TRBD1 (5 bases). V was clipped by 5 bases and J by 1 base, with 11 bases between them. The CDR3 totals 13 residues. Germline lookup yields CDR1 DFQATT and CDR2 SNEGSKA (reference sequence).

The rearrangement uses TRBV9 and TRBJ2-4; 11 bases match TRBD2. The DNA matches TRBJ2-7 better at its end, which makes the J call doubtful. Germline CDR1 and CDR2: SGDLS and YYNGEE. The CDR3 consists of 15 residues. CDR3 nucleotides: TGTGCCAGCAGCGTAGAACTAGCGGGAGTGTCCGAGCAGTACTTC. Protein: CASSVELAGVSEQYF.

CDR3 DNA sequence: TGCGCCAGCAGCTTCGGGGACAGGGTCGCCTACGAGCAGTACTTC. It codes for CASSFGDRVAYEQYF. V usage is TRBV5-1 and J usage is TRBJ2-5, with 9 bases matching TRBD1. TRBJ2-7 matches the DNA end more closely, so the J call is doubtful. Germline V gene data show CDR1 as SGHRS and CDR2 as YFSETQ. The CDR3 runs 15 residues.

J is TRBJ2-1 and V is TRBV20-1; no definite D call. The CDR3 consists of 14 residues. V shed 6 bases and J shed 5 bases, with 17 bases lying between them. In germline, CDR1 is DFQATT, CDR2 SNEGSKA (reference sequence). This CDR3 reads CSALSGVTDNEQFF. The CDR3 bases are TGCAGTGCCCTTTCCGGAGTTACGGACAATGAGCAGTTCTTC.

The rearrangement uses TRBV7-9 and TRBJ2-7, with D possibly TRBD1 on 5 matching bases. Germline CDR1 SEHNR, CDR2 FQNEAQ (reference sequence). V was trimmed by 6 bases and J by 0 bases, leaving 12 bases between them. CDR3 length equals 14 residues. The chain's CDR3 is CASSLGQPSYEQYF. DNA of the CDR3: TGTGCCAGCAGTTTGGGGCAGCCCTCCTACGAGCAGTACTTC.

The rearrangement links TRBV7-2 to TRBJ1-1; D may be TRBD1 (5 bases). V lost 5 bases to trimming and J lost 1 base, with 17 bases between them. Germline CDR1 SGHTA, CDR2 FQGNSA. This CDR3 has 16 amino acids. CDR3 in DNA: TGTGCCAGCAGCCCCCCCTGGGGCAGGAGGAACACTGAAGCTTTCTTT. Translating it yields CASSPPWGRRNTEAFF.

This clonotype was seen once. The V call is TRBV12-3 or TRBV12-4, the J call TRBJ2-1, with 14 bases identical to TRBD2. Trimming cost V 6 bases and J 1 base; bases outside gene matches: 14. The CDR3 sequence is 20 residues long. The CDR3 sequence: CASSRAGGLAGGLSYNEQFF. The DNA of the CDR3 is TGTGCCAGCAGCCGCGCCGGAGGACTAGCGGGAGGTTTATCCTACAATGAGCAGTTCTTC.

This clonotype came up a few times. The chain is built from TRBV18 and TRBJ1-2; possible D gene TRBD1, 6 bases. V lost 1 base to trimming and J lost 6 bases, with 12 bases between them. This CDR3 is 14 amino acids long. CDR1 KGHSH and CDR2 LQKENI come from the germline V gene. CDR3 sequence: CASSPQQGGDGYTF. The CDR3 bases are TGTGCCAGCTCACCACAGCAAGGGGGAGATGGCTACACCTTC.

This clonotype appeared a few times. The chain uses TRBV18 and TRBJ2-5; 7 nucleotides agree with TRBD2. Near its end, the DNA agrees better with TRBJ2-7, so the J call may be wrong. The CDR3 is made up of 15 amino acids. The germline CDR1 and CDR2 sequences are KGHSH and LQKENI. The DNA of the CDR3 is TGTGCCAGCTCATTGGATGGGAGGGTGAACTCCGAGCAGTACTTC. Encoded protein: CASSLDGRVNSEQYF.

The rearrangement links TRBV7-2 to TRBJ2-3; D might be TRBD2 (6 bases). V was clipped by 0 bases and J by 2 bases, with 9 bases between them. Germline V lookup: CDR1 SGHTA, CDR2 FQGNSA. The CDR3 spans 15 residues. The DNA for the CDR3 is TGTGCCAGCAGCTTAGCCGCGGGGCTCACAGATACGCAGTATTTT. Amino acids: CASSLAAGLTDTQYF.

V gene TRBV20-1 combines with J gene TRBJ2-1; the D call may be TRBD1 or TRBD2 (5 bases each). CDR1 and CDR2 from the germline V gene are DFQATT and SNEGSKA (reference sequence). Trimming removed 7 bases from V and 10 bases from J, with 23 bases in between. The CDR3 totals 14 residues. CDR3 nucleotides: TGCAGTGTCCGACCGGGACCGCTTTTTTGGGAGCAGTTCTTC. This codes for CSVRPGPLFWEQFF.

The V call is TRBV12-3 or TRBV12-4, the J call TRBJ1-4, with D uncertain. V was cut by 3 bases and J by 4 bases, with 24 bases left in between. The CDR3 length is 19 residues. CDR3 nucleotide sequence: TGTGCCAGCAGTTTCATTGTAGGCTCGTCGCCCGTCTATAATGAAAAACTGTTTTTT. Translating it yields CASSFIVGSSPVYNEKLFF.